This T cell receptor beta chain appears in the sequencing data of a study of beta chain features in type 1 diabetes. On the study more broadly: The samples had 100 million to 140 million sorted cells examined in all.

General study results and limits: For type 1 diabetes patients, VDJ junctions showed fewer insertions and more deletions.

This clone was observed a handful of times. Its antigen is unknown. This CDR3 spans 15 amino acids. Trimming shortened V by 2 bases and J by 1 base, and 11 bases separated the two germline ends. Germline values: CDR1 SGDLS, CDR2 YYNGEE. A heparinised blood draw that averaged roughly 100 mL was obtained once from each donor. Sorted cells reached over 95% purity in every population. Expressed TCRB transcripts were sequenced because the isolated RNA had all been reverse transcribed beforehand. Using immunoSEQ multiplex PCR, the repertoire was profiled, and TCRdb retains in-frame clones only, with some absent. The sample includes fewer than 650,000 clones, around 15% seen only once; the top ten take approximately 0.087%.

Sample: naive CD4+ T cells from blood. V gene TRBV9 combines with J gene TRBJ2-3; D is possibly TRBD1 or TRBD2 (6 bases each). The TCR was taken from a man aged 18 to 29 in good health. Here the CDR3 DNA reads TGTGCCAGCAGCGTCCCTAGGGGGGGCACAGATACGCAGTATTTT. Its protein is CASSVPRGGTDTQYF. Together with reference TRBV9 and TRBJ2-3, the CDR3 gives the full variable domain: DSGVTQTPKHLITATGQRVTLRCSPRSGDLSVYWYQQSLDQGLQFLIQYYNGEERAKGNILERFSAQQFPDLHSELNLSSLELGDSALYFCASSVPRGGTDTQYFGPGTRLTVL.